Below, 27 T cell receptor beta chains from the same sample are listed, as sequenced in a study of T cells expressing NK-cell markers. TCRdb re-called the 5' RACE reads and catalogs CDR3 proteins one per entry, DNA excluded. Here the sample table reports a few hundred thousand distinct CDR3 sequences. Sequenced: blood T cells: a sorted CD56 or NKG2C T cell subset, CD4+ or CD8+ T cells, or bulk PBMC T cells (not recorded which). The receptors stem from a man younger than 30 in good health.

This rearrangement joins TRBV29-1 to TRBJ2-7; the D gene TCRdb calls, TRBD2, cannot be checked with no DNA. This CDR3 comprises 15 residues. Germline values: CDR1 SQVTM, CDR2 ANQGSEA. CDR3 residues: CSVLTGTSGTYEQYF.

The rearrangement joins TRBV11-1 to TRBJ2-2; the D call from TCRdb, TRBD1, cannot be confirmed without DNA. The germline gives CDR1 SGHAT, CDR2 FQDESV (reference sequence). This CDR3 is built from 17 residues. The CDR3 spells CASSLSHRRLDTGELFF.

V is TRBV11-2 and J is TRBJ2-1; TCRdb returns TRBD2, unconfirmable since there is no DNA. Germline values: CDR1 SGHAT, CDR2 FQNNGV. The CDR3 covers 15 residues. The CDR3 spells CASNHGLAGESEQFF.

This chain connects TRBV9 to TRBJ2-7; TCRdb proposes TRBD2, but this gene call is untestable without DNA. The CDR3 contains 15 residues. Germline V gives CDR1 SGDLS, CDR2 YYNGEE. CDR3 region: CASSGSGLAATEQYF.

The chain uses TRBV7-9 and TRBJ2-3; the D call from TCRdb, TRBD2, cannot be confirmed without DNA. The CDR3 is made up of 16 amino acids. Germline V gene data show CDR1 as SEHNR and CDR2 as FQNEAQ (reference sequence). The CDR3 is CASSLATSGTSDTQYF.

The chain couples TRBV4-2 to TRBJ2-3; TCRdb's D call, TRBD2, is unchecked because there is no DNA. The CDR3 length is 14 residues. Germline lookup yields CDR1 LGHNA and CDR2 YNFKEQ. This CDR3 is CASSPWSGRDTQYF.

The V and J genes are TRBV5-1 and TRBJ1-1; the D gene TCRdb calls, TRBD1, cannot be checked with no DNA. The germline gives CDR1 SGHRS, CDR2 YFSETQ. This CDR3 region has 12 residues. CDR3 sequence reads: CASSPGHGEAFF.

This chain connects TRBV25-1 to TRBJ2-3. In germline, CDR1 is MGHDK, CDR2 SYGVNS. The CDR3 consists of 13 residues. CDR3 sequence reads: CASSEFVGWLRYF.

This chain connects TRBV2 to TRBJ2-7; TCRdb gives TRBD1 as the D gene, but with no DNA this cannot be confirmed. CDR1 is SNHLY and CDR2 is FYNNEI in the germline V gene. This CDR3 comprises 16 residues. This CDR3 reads CASSRGLGQGMNEQYF.

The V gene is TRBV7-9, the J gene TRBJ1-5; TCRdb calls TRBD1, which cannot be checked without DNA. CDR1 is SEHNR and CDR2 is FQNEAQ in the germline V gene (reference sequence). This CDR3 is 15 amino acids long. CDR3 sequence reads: CASSLGAGGSQPQHF.

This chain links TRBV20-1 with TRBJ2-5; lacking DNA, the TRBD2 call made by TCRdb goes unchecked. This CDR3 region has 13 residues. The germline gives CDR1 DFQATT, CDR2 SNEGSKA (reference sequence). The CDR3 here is CSARREAPETQYF.

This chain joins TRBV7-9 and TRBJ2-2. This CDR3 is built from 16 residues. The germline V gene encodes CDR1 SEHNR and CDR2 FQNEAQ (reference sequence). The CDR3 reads CASSLDSGLKAGELFF.

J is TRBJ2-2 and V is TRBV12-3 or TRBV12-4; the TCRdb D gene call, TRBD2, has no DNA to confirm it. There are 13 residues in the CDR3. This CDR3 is CASSQLIDSGLFF.

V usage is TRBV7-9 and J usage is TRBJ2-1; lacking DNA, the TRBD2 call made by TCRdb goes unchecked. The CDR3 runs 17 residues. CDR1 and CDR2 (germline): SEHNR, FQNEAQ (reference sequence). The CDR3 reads CASSPLTTSGRALEQFF.

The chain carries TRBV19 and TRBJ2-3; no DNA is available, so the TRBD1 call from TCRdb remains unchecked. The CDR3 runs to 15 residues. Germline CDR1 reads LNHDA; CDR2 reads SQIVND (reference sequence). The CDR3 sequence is CASTKTATSTDTQYF.

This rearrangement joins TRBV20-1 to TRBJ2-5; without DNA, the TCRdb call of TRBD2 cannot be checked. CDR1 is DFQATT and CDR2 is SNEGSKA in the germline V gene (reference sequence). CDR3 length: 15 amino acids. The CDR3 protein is CSASQGGGSQETQYF.

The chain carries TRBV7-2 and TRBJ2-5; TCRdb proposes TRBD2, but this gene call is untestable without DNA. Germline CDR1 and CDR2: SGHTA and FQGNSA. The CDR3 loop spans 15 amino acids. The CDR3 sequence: CASSPGLAGEETQYF.

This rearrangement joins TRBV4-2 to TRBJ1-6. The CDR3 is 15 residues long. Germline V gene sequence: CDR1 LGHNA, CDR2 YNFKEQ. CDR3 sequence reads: CASSQDVLGNSPLHF.

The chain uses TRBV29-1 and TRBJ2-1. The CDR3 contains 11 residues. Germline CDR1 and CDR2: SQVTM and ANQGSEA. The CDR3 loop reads CSVEDENEQFF.

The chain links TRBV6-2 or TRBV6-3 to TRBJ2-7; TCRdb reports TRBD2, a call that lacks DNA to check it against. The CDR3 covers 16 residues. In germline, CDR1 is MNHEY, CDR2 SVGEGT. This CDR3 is CASSDTGLAGGYEQYF.

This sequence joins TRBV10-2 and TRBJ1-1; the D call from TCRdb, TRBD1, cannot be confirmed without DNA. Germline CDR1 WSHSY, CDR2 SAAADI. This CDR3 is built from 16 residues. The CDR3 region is CASSESAGGSYTEAFF.

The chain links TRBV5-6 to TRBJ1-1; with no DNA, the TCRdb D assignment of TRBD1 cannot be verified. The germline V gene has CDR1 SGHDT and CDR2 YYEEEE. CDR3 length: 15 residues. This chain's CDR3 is CASSLPGQPNTEAFF. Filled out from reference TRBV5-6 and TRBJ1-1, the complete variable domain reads DAGVTQSPTHLIKTRGQQVTLRCSPKSGHDTVSWYQQALGQGPQFIFQYYEEEERQRGNFPDRFSGHQFPNYSSELNVNALLLGDSALYLCASSLPGQPNTEAFFGQGTRLTVV.

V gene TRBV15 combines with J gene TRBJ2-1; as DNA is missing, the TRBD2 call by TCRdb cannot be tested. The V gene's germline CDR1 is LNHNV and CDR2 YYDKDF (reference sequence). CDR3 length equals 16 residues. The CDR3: CATSIRTSGRSNEQFF. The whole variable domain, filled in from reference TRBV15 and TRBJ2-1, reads DAMVIQNPRYQVTQFGKPVTLSCSQTLNHNVMYWYQQKSSQAPKLLFHYYDKDFNNEADTPDNFQSRRPNTSFCFLDIRSPGLGDTAMYLCATSIRTSGRSNEQFFGPGTRLTVL.

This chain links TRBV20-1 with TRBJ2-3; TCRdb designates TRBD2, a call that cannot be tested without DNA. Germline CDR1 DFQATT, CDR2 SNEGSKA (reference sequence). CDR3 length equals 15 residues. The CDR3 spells CSAMGLAGITDTQYF.

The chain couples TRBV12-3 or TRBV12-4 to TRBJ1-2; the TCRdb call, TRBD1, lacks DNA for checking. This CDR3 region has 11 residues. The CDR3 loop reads CATDREYGYTF.

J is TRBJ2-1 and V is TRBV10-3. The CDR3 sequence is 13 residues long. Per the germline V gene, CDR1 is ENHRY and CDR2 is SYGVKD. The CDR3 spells CAIRTGVSDEQFF.

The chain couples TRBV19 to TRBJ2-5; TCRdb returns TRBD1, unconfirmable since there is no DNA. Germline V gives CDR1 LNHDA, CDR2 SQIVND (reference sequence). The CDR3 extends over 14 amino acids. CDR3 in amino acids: CASSMALWGRTYYF.